This is a list of T cell receptor beta chains from one sample in a study of blood T cells in healthy people across ages. Each CDR3 protein is one row after TCRdb ran MiXCR on the 5' RACE reads. Counted here are 350,000 to 450,000 distinct CDR3 sequences, about 52% occurring once; the ten biggest clones make up 51%. The sample comprised blood. These receptors originate from a man between 60 and 75 years old in good health. CDR3s include the opening cysteine and the closing phenylalanine or tryptophan. Each record gives: clone size, V gene, D gene, J gene, CDR3 protein, CDR3 DNA. The D gene is left open where the match is weak. Expanded clones get a size class; other rows say once, few or many, or leave the size out.

size: once
V: TRBV20-1
D: NA
J: TRBJ1-6
CDR3: CSARRTLHSPLHF
DNA: TGCAGTGCTAGGAGGACTCTTCATTCACCCCTCCACTTT

size: NA
V: TRBV5-1
D: NA
J: TRBJ2-3
CDR3: CASSFAGPTDTQYF
DNA: TGCGCCAGCAGCTTTGCGGGGCCCACAGATACGCAGTATTTT

size: NA
V: TRBV5-8
D: TRBD1
J: TRBJ1-4
CDR3: CASSPTGMDEKLFF
DNA: TGTGCCAGCAGCCCGACAGGGATGGATGAAAAACTGTTTTTT

size: NA
V: TRBV12-3/TRBV12-4
D: TRBD2
J: TRBJ2-3
CDR3: CASSGLAGGKSTDTQYF
DNA: TGTGCCAGCAGTGGCCTAGCGGGAGGGAAAAGCACAGATACGCAGTATTTT

size: NA
V: TRBV10-3
D: TRBD2
J: TRBJ2-5
CDR3: CAISPAGREETQYF
DNA: TGTGCCATCAGCCCTGCGGGGAGGGAAGAGACCCAGTACTTC

size: NA
V: TRBV5-1
D: TRBD1
J: TRBJ2-1
CDR3: CASSLGQGAWDNEQFF
DNA: TGCGCCAGCAGCTTGGGACAGGGGGCCTGGGACAATGAGCAGTTCTTC

size: many
V: TRBV29-1
D: TRBD1
J: TRBJ2-3
CDR3: CSVGDSRWDTQYF
DNA: TGCAGCGTTGGGGACAGCCGATGGGATACGCAGTATTTT

size: few
V: TRBV29-1
D: NA
J: TRBJ2-7
CDR3: CSVAISRYEQYF
DNA: TGCAGCGTTGCAATCAGCCGGTACGAGCAGTACTTC

size: NA
V: TRBV30
D: TRBD1
J: TRBJ2-7
CDR3: CAWAADRAYEQYF
DNA: TGTGCCTGGGCGGCGGACAGGGCCTACGAGCAGTACTTC

size: few
V: TRBV7-2
D: NA
J: TRBJ2-5
CDR3: CASSLVPGETQYF
DNA: TGTGCCAGCAGCTTAGTACCGGGGGAGACCCAGTACTTC

size: once
V: TRBV11-2
D: TRBD1
J: TRBJ2-7
CDR3: CASSLEGQTYEQYF
DNA: TGTGCCAGCAGCTTAGAGGGACAGACCTACGAGCAGTACTTC

size: NA
V: TRBV20-1
D: NA
J: TRBJ2-7
CDR3: CSAPDRVGEQYF
DNA: TGCAGTGCTCCTGACCGGGTCGGGGAGCAGTACTTC

size: few
V: TRBV30
D: TRBD2
J: TRBJ2-1
CDR3: CAWSVQLAGVNEQFF
DNA: TGTGCCTGGAGTGTACAACTAGCGGGAGTCAATGAGCAGTTCTTC

size: many
V: TRBV7-2
D: NA
J: TRBJ2-3
CDR3: CASSFSGGVTDTQYF
DNA: TGTGCCAGCAGCTTCTCTGGCGGGGTCACAGATACGCAGTATTTT

size: many
V: TRBV28
D: NA
J: TRBJ2-1
CDR3: CATTGPPWDEQFF
DNA: TGTGCCACCACGGGCCCCCCCTGGGATGAGCAGTTCTTC

size: NA
V: TRBV6-5
D: NA
J: TRBJ2-2
CDR3: CASSYSTAPNTGELFF
DNA: TGTGCCAGCAGTTACTCGACTGCCCCTAACACCGGGGAGCTGTTTTTT

size: NA
V: TRBV29-1
D: TRBD2
J: TRBJ2-1
CDR3: CSVEDLGTSGSYNEQFF
DNA: TGCAGCGTTGAAGATCTGGGAACTAGCGGTTCCTACAATGAGCAGTTCTTC

size: NA
V: TRBV29-1
D: TRBD1
J: TRBJ1-5
CDR3: CSAVQGMNQPQHF
DNA: TGCAGCGCCGTACAGGGGATGAATCAGCCCCAGCATTTT

size: NA
V: TRBV15
D: NA
J: TRBJ1-5
CDR3: CATSRENNAGNQPQHF
DNA: TGTGCCACCAGCAGAGAGAATAACGCGGGCAATCAGCCCCAGCATTTT

size: many
V: TRBV29-1
D: NA
J: TRBJ2-1
CDR3: CSVEEGRTGHNEQFF
DNA: TGCAGCGTTGAGGAAGGACGGACTGGTCACAATGAGCAGTTCTTC

size: few
V: TRBV6-5
D: NA
J: TRBJ2-4
CDR3: CASSYERGSVEQYF
DNA: TGTGCCAGCAGTTACGAAAGGGGGTCTGTTGAGCAGTACTTC

size: NA
V: TRBV20-1
D: NA
J: TRBJ2-3
CDR3: CSALEGGRTDTQYF
DNA: TGCAGTGCCCTGGAGGGCGGTCGCACAGATACGCAGTATTTT

size: few
V: TRBV12-3/TRBV12-4
D: TRBD1
J: TRBJ1-5
CDR3: CASSLEGQGGQPQHF
DNA: TGTGCCAGCAGTTTAGAGGGACAGGGTGGACAGCCCCAGCATTTT

size: NA
V: TRBV29-1
D: TRBD1
J: TRBJ1-5
CDR3: CSVSDRGQNQPQHF
DNA: TGCAGCGTTTCCGACAGGGGGCAAAATCAGCCCCAGCATTTT

size: NA
V: TRBV29-1
D: TRBD2
J: TRBJ2-7
CDR3: CSVERASGSGEQYF
DNA: TGCAGCGTTGAAAGGGCTAGCGGTTCCGGCGAGCAGTACTTC

size: many
V: TRBV27
D: TRBD1
J: TRBJ1-2
CDR3: CASSSSGTTVLGGGYTF
DNA: TGTGCCAGCAGTTCCTCCGGGACAACAGTCTTAGGGGGCGGCTACACCTTC

size: few
V: TRBV29-1
D: NA
J: TRBJ2-5
CDR3: CSVEATAGETQYF
DNA: TGCAGCGTTGAAGCGACAGCTGGGGAGACCCAGTACTTC

size: NA
V: TRBV5-6
D: NA
J: TRBJ2-7
CDR3: CASSLGGRRGGEQYF
DNA: TGTGCCAGCAGCTTGGGCGGAAGGAGGGGAGGCGAGCAGTACTTC

size: NA
V: TRBV7-9
D: TRBD2
J: TRBJ2-3
CDR3: CASSTPAGSTDTQYF
DNA: TGTGCCAGCAGCACCCCAGCGGGGAGCACAGATACGCAGTATTTT

size: once
V: TRBV10-2
D: NA
J: TRBJ2-7
CDR3: CASMGVSYEQYF
DNA: TGCGCCAGCATGGGGGTATCCTACGAGCAGTACTTC

size: few
V: TRBV5-1
D: NA
J: TRBJ2-5
CDR3: CASSRDGDNQETQYF
DNA: TGCGCCAGCAGCCGGGACGGAGACAATCAAGAGACCCAGTACTTC

size: NA
V: TRBV7-2
D: TRBD2
J: TRBJ2-1
CDR3: CASSYSGRARYDEQFF
DNA: TGTGCCAGCAGCTACAGCGGGAGGGCCCGTTACGATGAGCAGTTCTTC

size: once
V: TRBV16
D: NA
J: TRBJ1-5
CDR3: CASSPPRGRPDQPQHF
DNA: TGTGCCAGCAGCCCCCCTCGGGGGAGGCCGGATCAGCCCCAGCATTTT

size: NA
V: TRBV28
D: NA
J: TRBJ2-4
CDR3: CASSQIRGRGNIQYF
DNA: TGTGCCAGCAGTCAGATAAGGGGACGGGGAAACATTCAGTACTTC

size: NA
V: TRBV6-1
D: NA
J: TRBJ2-3
CDR3: CASSGEEAGQMTDTQYF
DNA: TGTGCCAGCAGTGGAGAAGAGGCGGGACAGATGACAGATACGCAGTATTTT

size: few
V: TRBV20-1
D: TRBD2
J: TRBJ2-7
CDR3: CSAHGLAGGYEQYF
DNA: TGCAGTGCCCACGGACTAGCGGGAGGGTACGAGCAGTACTTC

size: NA
V: TRBV4-3
D: NA
J: TRBJ2-3
CDR3: CASSQAQWADTQYF
DNA: TGCGCCAGCAGCCAAGCTCAATGGGCAGATACGCAGTATTTT

size: NA
V: TRBV6-1
D: NA
J: TRBJ2-5
CDR3: CASSQEFGQQETQYF
DNA: TGTGCCAGCAGTCAGGAGTTCGGACAGCAAGAGACCCAGTACTTC

size: NA
V: TRBV7-2
D: NA
J: TRBJ2-3
CDR3: CASSLGGLGGDTQYF
DNA: TGTGCCAGCAGCTTGGGCGGGCTAGGTGGAGATACGCAGTATTTT

size: NA
V: TRBV4-2
D: NA
J: TRBJ2-1
CDR3: CASSQEFGLGTGNEQFF
DNA: TGTGCCAGCAGCCAAGAATTCGGCTTGGGGACGGGGAATGAGCAGTTCTTC

size: few
V: TRBV28
D: TRBD1
J: TRBJ1-5
CDR3: CASSPADSRTGYQPQHF
DNA: TGTGCCAGCAGCCCTGCCGATTCTCGGACAGGGTATCAGCCCCAGCATTTT

size: NA
V: TRBV29-1
D: TRBD1
J: TRBJ2-5
CDR3: CSAVRQGAQETQYF
DNA: TGCAGCGCTGTTCGGCAGGGGGCACAAGAGACCCAGTACTTC